This TCR beta chain was sequenced during a study of a mutant IDH1 vaccine in newly diagnosed glioma. Study-wide context: Once 4-6 weeks had passed after radiotherapy alone, vaccination started, or it started with temozolomide cycles. Week 35 held visit V12, while week 47 held visit V13. Study-level results: Across multiple MHC alleles, 93.3% of patients had vaccine-induced responses.

Time point of the sample: week 47, end of study. Every vaccine dose comprised 300 ug of mutant IDH1 20-mer peptide plus topical imiquimod. The study gave patients eight vaccinations in weeks 1, 3, 5, 7, 11, 15, 19, 23. This clone was detected only a few times. Antigen specificity is unknown. Assay used: immunoSEQ multiplex PCR; TCRdb lists only in-frame clones, some missing. The sample has approximately 50,000 clones, less than 85% seen once. The V gene's germline CDR1 is SGHVS and CDR2 FNYEAQ. This CDR3 has 13 amino acids. Trimming cost V 5 bases and J 6 bases, with 14 bases left between them. The sequenced sample was PBMCs, obtained from a glioma patient whose treatment included an IDH1 peptide vaccine. The chain has TRBV7-6 and TRBJ2-7, with D tentatively TRBD2 (6 bases). This clonotype was sampled from a woman aged 40 to 49 with glioma. Some clones in this sample may be carry-over from other donors' samples. DNA for the CDR3: TGTGCCAGCAGCCCCGACCCGGGGGTCGAGCAGTACTTC. Its translation is CASSPDPGVEQYF. Supplemented by reference TRBV7-6 and TRBJ2-7, the full variable domain reads GAGVSQSPRYKVTKRGQDVALRCDPISGHVSLYWYRQALGQGPEFLTYFNYEAQQDKSGLPNDRFSAERPEGSISTLTIQRTEQRDSAMYRCASSPDPGVEQYFGPGTRLTVT.